This T cell receptor (beta chain) was identified during a study of OX40 agonist ivuxolimab in advanced cancers. About this clone itself: Its cognate antigen is unknown.

Sampling of blood occurred at baseline, cycle 4 day 1, and cycle 7 day 1. Study-wide findings and caveats: Normalized T-cell clonal expansion was also low in some nonresponders.

Sequencing was performed with immunoSEQ multiplex PCR; in TCRdb, only in-frame clones are kept and a portion is missing. This table has fewer than 85,000 clones, approximately 90% appearing once. J lost 3 bases, V lost 5 bases, and 2 bases had no gene match. Germline lookup yields CDR1 SGHRS and CDR2 YFSETQ. This CDR3 comprises 12 residues. The source is an adult with an advanced solid tumor such as melanoma, head and neck, liver or kidney cancer. This chain uses TRBV5-1 with TRBJ2-7; 7 bases agree with TRBD1. The material sequenced was CD4+ or CD8+ T cells sorted from blood, taken in a trial of the OX40 agonist ivuxolimab. CDR3 in amino acids: CASSQGDYEQYF. The DNA for the CDR3 is TGCGCCAGCAGTCAGGGGGACTACGAGCAGTACTTC.